The 24 T cell receptor beta chains given below trace back to one sample, sequenced in a study of blood T cell repertoires in COVID-19. Profiling relied on immunoSEQ multiplex PCR, and the TCRdb table lists in-frame clones only, not all of them. The sample carries approximately 250,000 clones, 75% to 85% recorded once. Sequencing used peripheral blood. These receptors were taken from a man aged 40-49 years who had recovered from COVID-19.

This clone was found a few times. The V and J genes are TRBV4-1 and TRBJ1-6; TRBD1 might be the D (5 bases). The CDR3 extends over 12 amino acids. Trimming shortened V by 3 bases and J by 11 bases, and 8 bases separated the two germline ends. Germline V gene sequence: CDR1 MGHRA, CDR2 YSYEKL. CDR3 DNA: TGCGCCAGCAGCCATGGGGCCCCACCCCTCCACTTT. Translating gives CASSHGAPPLHF.

V and J are TRBV19 and TRBJ1-1; D is unresolved. Per germline, CDR1 LNHDA and CDR2 SQIVND (reference sequence). This CDR3 is built from 14 residues. V was trimmed by 0 bases and J by 5 bases, leaving 10 bases between them. CDR3 protein: CASSIEGRGTEAFF. The CDR3, as DNA: TGTGCCAGTAGTATAGAAGGGCGGGGAACTGAAGCTTTCTTT.

V is TRBV3-1 (or the pseudogene TRBV3-2) and J is TRBJ2-7; D gene ambiguous. With 4 bases removed from V and 3 bases from J, the gap between germline ends came to 4 bases. Germline CDR1 LGHDT, CDR2 YNNKEL (reference sequence). The CDR3 consists of 11 residues. Written as DNA, the CDR3 is TGTGCCAGCAGCCCCGGCTACGAGCAGTACTTC. Protein product: CASSPGYEQYF.

This clone was recorded once. The V call is TRBV19, the J call TRBJ2-1, with D possibly matching TRBD2 (5 bases). CDR1 is LNHDA and CDR2 is SQIVND in the germline V gene (reference sequence). This CDR3 is 15 amino acids long. The ends were cut back, 3 bases at V and 6 bases at J, with 15 bases in the middle. The CDR3 sequence: CASSIPSSSFNEQFF. CDR3 sequence (DNA): TGTGCCAGTAGTATCCCATCTAGCAGCTTCAATGAGCAGTTCTTC.

The chain employs TRBV10-3 and TRBJ2-7; tentative D call: TRBD1 (5 bases). This CDR3 is 16 amino acids long. CDR1 ENHRY and CDR2 SYGVKD come from the germline V gene. V lost 0 bases and J lost 2, with 14 bases in between. CDR3 coding DNA: TGTGCCATCAGTGAGTCAAATTCCCCAGGGCCCTACGAGCAGTACTTC. Translating gives CAISESNSPGPYEQYF.

V is TRBV3-1 (or the pseudogene TRBV3-2) and J is TRBJ1-2; unclear D gene. There are 12 residues in the CDR3. CDR1 LGHDT and CDR2 YNNKEL come from the germline V gene (reference sequence). Trimming cost V 1 base and J 13 bases, with 13 bases left between them. CDR3 amino acids: CASSQGLGDFTF. The CDR3 nucleotides read TGTGCCAGCAGCCAAGGCTTGGGAGATTTCACCTTC.

The chain uses TRBV6-5 and TRBJ2-7, with 12 bases fitting TRBD2. V shed 7 bases and J 5 bases; nucleotides not matched to a gene: 3. CDR3 length: 13 residues. Germline lookup yields CDR1 MNHEY and CDR2 SVGAGI. CDR3 region: CASTRTSGNEQYF. The CDR3 DNA reads TGTGCCAGCACCCGGACTAGCGGGAACGAGCAGTACTTC.

This chain joins TRBV6-1 and TRBJ1-1; weak D call: TRBD1 (5 bases). Looked up from germline, CDR1 is MNHNS and CDR2 is SASEGT. This CDR3 is 13 amino acids long. V lost 3 bases to trimming and J lost 8 bases, with 13 bases between them. The CDR3 DNA reads TGTGCCAGCAGTGAGTCCAGGGCGTTGGAAGCTTTCTTT. Translated: CASSESRALEAFF.

CDR3 loop: CASSEGRSEKLFF. CDR3 sequence (DNA): TGCGCCAGCAGCGAGGGGAGATCGGAAAAACTGTTTTTT. This chain joins TRBV10-2 and TRBJ1-4; weak D call: TRBD1 (5 bases). CDR3 length: 13 amino acids. Trimming took off 6 bases at V and 8 bases at J, with 13 bases between the two ends. Germline CDR1 WSHSY, CDR2 SAAADI.

The chain carries TRBV7-6 and TRBJ2-7, with 9 positions matching TRBD2. V trimming: 2 bases; J trimming: 3 bases; junction bases outside the gene matches: 11. This CDR3 region has 17 residues. Looked up from germline, CDR1 is SGHVS and CDR2 is FNYEAQ. CDR3 coding DNA: TGTGCCAGCAGCTTAATGGGTGCTAGCGGGATCCGCTACGAGCAGTACTTC. Residues: CASSLMGASGIRYEQYF. The full variable domain, in which reference TRBV7-6 and TRBJ2-7 provide the parts outside the CDR3, is GAGVSQSPRYKVTKRGQDVALRCDPISGHVSLYWYRQALGQGPEFLTYFNYEAQQDKSGLPNDRFSAERPEGSISTLTIQRTEQRDSAMYRCASSLMGASGIRYEQYFGPGTRLTVT.

The chain carries TRBV12-5 and TRBJ1-3; the D is unclear. There are 13 residues in the CDR3. In germline, CDR1 is LGHNT, CDR2 FRNRAP. Trimming took 5 bases from V and 4 from J, leaving 9 bases between them. The CDR3 DNA follows: TGTGCTAGTGGTAACATCGAAGGAAACACCATATATTTT. Translating it yields CASGNIEGNTIYF.

This clone was counted a single time. This chain uses TRBV5-4 with TRBJ2-3; the D is unclear. V lost 1 base to trimming and J lost 6 bases, with 12 bases between them. This CDR3 has 14 residues. Germline V gene data show CDR1 as SGHNT and CDR2 as YYREEE (reference sequence). This CDR3 is CASSLSQDEDTQYF. CDR3 DNA: TGTGCCAGCAGCTTGTCGCAGGATGAGGATACGCAGTATTTT.

The chain combines TRBV19 with TRBJ2-7, with 7 bases identical to TRBD1. CDR1 LNHDA and CDR2 SQIVND come from the germline V gene (reference sequence). The CDR3 has 14 amino acids. V dropped 3 bases and J dropped 0; count of bases not matched to a gene: 2. DNA for the CDR3: TGTGCCAGTAGTATGGGACAGTACTCCTACGAGCAGTACTTC. It yields the protein CASSMGQYSYEQYF.

V is TRBV5-5 and J is TRBJ2-1; TRBD1 matches 9 bases. Trimming at V came to 7 bases and at J to 4 bases, leaving 6 bases not matched to a gene. Germline CDR1 is SGHKS and CDR2 is YYEKEE (reference sequence). The CDR3 spans 14 residues. CDR3: CASANRGLYNEQFF. DNA of the CDR3: TGTGCCAGCGCAAACAGGGGGCTGTACAATGAGCAGTTCTTC.

The chain has TRBV30 and TRBJ2-3; 9 bases fit TRBD2. Germline trimming cut 3 bases from V and 1 base from J; bases unmatched to any gene: 2. Germline V lookup: CDR1 GTSNPN, CDR2 SVGIG (reference sequence). The CDR3 totals 14 residues. The CDR3 region has the DNA TGTGCCTGGAGCTGGACTAGCGGCACAGATACGCAGTATTTT. Its protein product is CAWSWTSGTDTQYF.

This chain connects TRBV6-2 or TRBV6-3 to TRBJ1-5; D is uncertain. The V gene's germline CDR1 is MNHEY and CDR2 SVGEGT. CDR3 size: 14 residues. V was trimmed by 2 bases and J by 0 bases, leaving 5 bases between them. CDR3: CASSYINSNQPQHF. The CDR3 DNA is TGTGCCAGCAGTTACATCAATAGCAATCAGCCCCAGCATTTT.

This rearrangement joins TRBV12-5 to TRBJ2-3, with TRBD1 identical over 7 bases. The CDR3 runs to 19 residues. V gave up 1 base and J gave up 0 bases; unmatched junction bases: 13. Germline assignment: CDR1 LGHNT and CDR2 FRNRAP. This CDR3 reads CASGLASGGVLYSTDTQYF. CDR3 bases: TGTGCTAGTGGTTTGGCTTCAGGGGGAGTACTTTATAGCACAGATACGCAGTATTTT. Together with reference TRBV12-5 and TRBJ2-3, the CDR3 gives the full variable domain: DARVTQTPRHKVTEMGQEVTMRCQPILGHNTVFWYRQTMMQGLELLAYFRNRAPLDDSGMPKDRFSAEMPDATLATLKIQPSEPRDSAVYFCASGLASGGVLYSTDTQYFGPGTRLTVL.

The chain carries TRBV19 and TRBJ2-1; 14 bases agree with TRBD2. Germline CDR1 is LNHDA and CDR2 is SQIVND (reference sequence). The junction had 9 bases not matched to a gene; V was cut back by 6 bases and J by 8 bases. CDR3 size: 16 residues. The CDR3 DNA sequence: TGTGCCAGTAGACACCCGGGACTAGCGGGAGACCATGAGCAGTTCTTC. The encoded protein is CASRHPGLAGDHEQFF.

The chain links TRBV7-9 to TRBJ2-1; 12 positions agree with TRBD2. V shed 5 bases, J shed 6 bases, and the junction held 5 bases outside the gene matches. Germline assignment: CDR1 SEHNR and CDR2 FQNEAQ (reference sequence). This CDR3 comprises 15 residues. DNA of the CDR3: TGTGCCAGCAGCCGACTAGCGGGAGAACCCAATGAGCAGTTCTTC. Its translation: CASSRLAGEPNEQFF. The full variable domain, its missing parts supplied by reference TRBV7-9 and TRBJ2-1, is DTGVSQNPRHKITKRGQNVTFRCDPISEHNRLYWYRQTLGQGPEFLTYFQNEAQLEKSRLLSDRFSAERPKGSFSTLEIQRTEQGDSAMYLCASSRLAGEPNEQFFGPGTRLTVL.

As concerns this clone: Other DNA sequences in the sample encode the same CDR3. This chain joins TRBV29-1 and TRBJ1-1, with D unresolved. This CDR3 contains 13 residues. Germline lookup yields CDR1 SQVTM and CDR2 ANQGSEA. Deletions cut 4 bases from V and 0 bases from J, with 9 bases between. The CDR3: CSVVRQMNTEAFF. The CDR3 bases are TGCAGCGTTGTGAGGCAGATGAACACTGAAGCTTTCTTT.

The chain has TRBV29-1 and TRBJ2-5, with D possibly being TRBD1 (5 bases). The CDR3 runs to 13 residues. Germline V gene data show CDR1 as SQVTM and CDR2 as ANQGSEA. The V gene lost 8 bases and the J gene lost 2 bases, with 15 bases spanning the gap. CDR3 in amino acids: CSSDRAGQETQYF. In nucleotides, the CDR3 is TGCAGCTCTGACCGGGCAGGGCAAGAGACCCAGTACTTC.

As DNA, the CDR3 is TGTGCCAGCAGCTTAGAGGGGGTTGTCACTGAAGCTTTCTTT. Amino acid sequence: CASSLEGVVTEAFF. The V gene is TRBV7-2, the J gene TRBJ1-1; perhaps TRBD1 as D (6 bases). Between the trimmed V and J ends, which lost 1 base and 4 bases, there was a span of 10 bases. The CDR3 has 14 amino acids. Germline lookup yields CDR1 SGHTA and CDR2 FQGNSA.

This sequence joins TRBV7-8 and TRBJ1-1; D unclear. The CDR3 totals 20 residues. Trimming pared 0 bases from V and 0 bases from J, leaving 23 bases between. CDR1 and CDR2 (germline): SGHVS, FQNEAQ. CDR3 residues: CASSLAAPGRSFSMNTEAFF. CDR3 sequence (DNA): TGTGCCAGCAGCTTAGCGGCCCCCGGGAGGAGTTTTTCCATGAACACTGAAGCTTTCTTT.

This clone was seen only a few times. The gene calls are TRBV18 and TRBJ1-5; a weak D match, TRBD1 (5 bases). CDR1 is KGHSH, CDR2 LQKENI, per germline. The V gene lost 2 bases and the J gene lost 3 bases, with 11 bases spanning the gap. The CDR3 has 15 amino acids. The CDR3 DNA is TGTGCCAGCTCACCAGAGACAGCGAACAATCAGCCCCAGCATTTT. This encodes CASSPETANNQPQHF.